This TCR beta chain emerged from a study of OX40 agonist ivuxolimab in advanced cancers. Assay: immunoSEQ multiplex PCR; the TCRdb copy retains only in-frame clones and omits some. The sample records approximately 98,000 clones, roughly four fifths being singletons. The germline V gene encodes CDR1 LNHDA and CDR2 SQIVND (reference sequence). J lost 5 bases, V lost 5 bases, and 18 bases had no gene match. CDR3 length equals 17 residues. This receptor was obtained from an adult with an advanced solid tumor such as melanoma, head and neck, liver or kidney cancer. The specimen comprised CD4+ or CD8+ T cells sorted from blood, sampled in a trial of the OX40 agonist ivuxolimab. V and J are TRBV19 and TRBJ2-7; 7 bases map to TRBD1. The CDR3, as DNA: TGTGCCAGTAGTGCCCCCCGACAGGGAGCGGTGAAGGACGAGCAGTACTTC. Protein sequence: CASSAPRQGAVKDEQYF.